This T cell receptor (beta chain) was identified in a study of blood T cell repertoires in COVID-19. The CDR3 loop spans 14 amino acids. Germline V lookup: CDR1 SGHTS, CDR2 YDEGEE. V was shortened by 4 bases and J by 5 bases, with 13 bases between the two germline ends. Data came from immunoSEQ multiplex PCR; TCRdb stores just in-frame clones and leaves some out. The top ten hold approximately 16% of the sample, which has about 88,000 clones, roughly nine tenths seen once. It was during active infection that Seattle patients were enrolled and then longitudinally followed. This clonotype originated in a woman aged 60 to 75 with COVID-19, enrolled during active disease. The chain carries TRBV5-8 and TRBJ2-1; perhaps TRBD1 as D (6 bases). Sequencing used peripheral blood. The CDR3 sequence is CASSAGQSHNEQFF. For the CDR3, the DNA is TGTGCCAGCAGCGCCGGACAGTCCCACAATGAGCAGTTCTTC.